This T cell receptor (beta chain) was sequenced in a study of Graves' ophthalmopathy and Graves' hyperthyroidism. Researchers took RNA transcripts and amplified TCR beta CDR3 regions from them. First-round RT-PCR used HTBI primers; second-round multiplex PCR followed. MiXCR was run by TCRdb on the multiplex PCR reads, yielding one entry per CDR3 protein. Of approximately 460,000 distinct CDR3 sequences listed, about 15% are singletons. The germline V gene has CDR1 SGDLS and CDR2 YYNGEE. This CDR3 spans 14 amino acids. V shed 4 bases, J shed 6 bases, and the junction held 7 bases outside the gene matches.

The rearrangement joins TRBV9 to TRBJ2-7, with 10 bases matching TRBD2. The sequence was obtained from a woman aged 25-40 years with Graves' ophthalmopathy. Material for sequencing was blood. CDR3 bases: TGTGCCAGCAGCAAAGCGGGAGGGACCGGCGAGCAGTACTTC. Its protein product is CASSKAGGTGEQYF.